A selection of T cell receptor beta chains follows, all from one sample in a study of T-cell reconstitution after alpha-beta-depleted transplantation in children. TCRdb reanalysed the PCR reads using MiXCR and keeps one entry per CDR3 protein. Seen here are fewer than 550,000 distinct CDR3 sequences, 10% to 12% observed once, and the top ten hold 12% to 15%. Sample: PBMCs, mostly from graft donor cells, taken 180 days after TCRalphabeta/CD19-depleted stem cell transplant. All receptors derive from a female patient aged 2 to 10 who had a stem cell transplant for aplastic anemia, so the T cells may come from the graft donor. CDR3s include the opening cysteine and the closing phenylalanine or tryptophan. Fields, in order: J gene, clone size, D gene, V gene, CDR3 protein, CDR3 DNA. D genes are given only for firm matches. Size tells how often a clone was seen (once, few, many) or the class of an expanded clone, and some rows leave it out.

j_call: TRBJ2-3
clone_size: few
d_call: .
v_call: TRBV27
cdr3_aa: CASSWWAAASTQYF
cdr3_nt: TGTGCCAGCAGTTGGTGGGCGGCCGCAAGCACGCAGTATTTT

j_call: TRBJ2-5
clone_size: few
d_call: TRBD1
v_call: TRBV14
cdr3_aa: CASSLLRTGPPEETQYF
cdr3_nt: TGTGCCAGCAGCCTACTTCGGACAGGCCCTCCCGAGGAGACCCAGTACTTC

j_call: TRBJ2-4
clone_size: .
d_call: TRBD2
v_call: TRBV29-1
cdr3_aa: CSGGGNIQYF
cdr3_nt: TGCAGCGGGGGGGGAAACATTCAGTACTTC

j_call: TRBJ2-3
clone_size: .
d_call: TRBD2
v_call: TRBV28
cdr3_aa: CASSLFELAGGPYTDTQYF
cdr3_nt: TGTGCCAGCAGTTTGTTTGAACTAGCGGGAGGGCCTTACACAGATACGCAGTATTTT

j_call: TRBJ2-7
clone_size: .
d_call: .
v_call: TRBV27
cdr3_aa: CASSLSKQAGASF
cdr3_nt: TGTGCCAGCAGTTTATCCAAGCAGGCAGGAGCGTCCTTC

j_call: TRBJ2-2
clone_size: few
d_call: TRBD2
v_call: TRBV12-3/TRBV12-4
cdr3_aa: CASMPGLGLTGELFF
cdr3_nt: TGTGCCAGCATGCCGGGACTAGGTTTGACCGGGGAGCTGTTTTTT

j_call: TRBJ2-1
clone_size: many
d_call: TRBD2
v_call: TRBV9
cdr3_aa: CASSVGLRERYNEQFF
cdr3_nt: TGTGCCAGCAGCGTAGGTTTGCGGGAGAGGTACAATGAGCAGTTCTTC

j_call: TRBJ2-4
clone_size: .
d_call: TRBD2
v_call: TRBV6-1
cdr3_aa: CASSRSGGWPKNIQYF
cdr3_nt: TGTGCCAGCAGCCGTAGCGGGGGCTGGCCCAAAAACATTCAGTACTTC

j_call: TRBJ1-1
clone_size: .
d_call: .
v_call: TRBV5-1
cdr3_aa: CASSLWDMGNTEAFF
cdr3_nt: TGCGCCAGCAGCTTGTGGGACATGGGAAACACTGAAGCTTTCTTT

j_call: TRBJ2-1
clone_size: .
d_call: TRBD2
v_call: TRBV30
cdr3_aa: CAWSVGTSFHEQFF
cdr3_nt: TGTGCCTGGAGTGTAGGGACTAGCTTCCATGAGCAGTTCTTC

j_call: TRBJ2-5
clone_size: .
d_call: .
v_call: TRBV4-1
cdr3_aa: CASSQEDPGWHETQYF
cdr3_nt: TGCGCCAGCAGCCAAGAGGATCCGGGATGGCACGAGACCCAGTACTTC

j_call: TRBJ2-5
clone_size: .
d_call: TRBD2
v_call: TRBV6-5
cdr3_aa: CASQISTSGQETQYF
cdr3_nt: TGTGCCAGCCAAATATCGACTAGCGGACAAGAGACCCAGTACTTC

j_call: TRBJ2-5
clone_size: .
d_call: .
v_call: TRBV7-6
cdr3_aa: CASSPRHPQETQYF
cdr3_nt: TGTGCCAGCAGTCCACGACATCCCCAAGAGACCCAGTACTTC

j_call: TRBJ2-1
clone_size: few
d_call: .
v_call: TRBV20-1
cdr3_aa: CSAGAAGSYNEQFF
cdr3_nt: TGCAGTGCCGGGGCGGCAGGCTCCTACAATGAGCAGTTCTTC

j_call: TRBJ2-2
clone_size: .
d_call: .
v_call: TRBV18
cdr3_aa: CASPTGGSGVSNTGELFF
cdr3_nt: TGTGCCAGCCCAACCGGAGGGAGTGGCGTTTCGAACACCGGGGAGCTGTTTTTT

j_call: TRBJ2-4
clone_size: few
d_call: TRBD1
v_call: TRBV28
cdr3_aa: CASSLGQGVKNIQYF
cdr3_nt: TGTGCCAGCAGCCTGGGACAGGGGGTGAAAAACATTCAGTACTTC

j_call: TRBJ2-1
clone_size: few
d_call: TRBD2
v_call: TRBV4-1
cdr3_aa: CASSLLPGLVAYNEQFF
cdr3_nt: TGCGCCAGCAGCCTCTTACCGGGACTAGTAGCCTACAATGAGCAGTTCTTC

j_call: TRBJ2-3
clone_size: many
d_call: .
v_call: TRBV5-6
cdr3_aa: CASSWTARTPEF
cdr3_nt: TGTGCCAGCAGCTGGACCGCGAGGACGCCAGAGTTT

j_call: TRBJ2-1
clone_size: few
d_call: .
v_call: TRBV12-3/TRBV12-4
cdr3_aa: CASSLLERISYNEQFF
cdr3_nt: TGTGCCAGCAGTCTCCTTGAACGGATCTCCTACAATGAGCAGTTCTTC

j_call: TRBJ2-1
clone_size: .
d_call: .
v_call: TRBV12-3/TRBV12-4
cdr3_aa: CASPRGAGARNEQFF
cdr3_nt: TGTGCCAGCCCCCGGGGGGCGGGAGCTAGAAATGAGCAGTTCTTC

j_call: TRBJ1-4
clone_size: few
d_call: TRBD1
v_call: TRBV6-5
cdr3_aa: CASSFNRDRVREKLFF
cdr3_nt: TGTGCCAGCAGTTTTAACCGGGACAGGGTGCGAGAAAAACTGTTTTTT

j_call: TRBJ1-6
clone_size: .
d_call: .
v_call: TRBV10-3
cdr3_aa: CAISGGDSPLHF
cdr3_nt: TGTGCCATCAGTGGAGGGGATTCACCCCTCCACTTT

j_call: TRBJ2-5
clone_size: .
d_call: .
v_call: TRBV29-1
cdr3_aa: CSVLGRASLGLQETQYF
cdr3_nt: TGCAGCGTTCTCGGCAGGGCTTCATTGGGACTCCAAGAGACCCAGTACTTC

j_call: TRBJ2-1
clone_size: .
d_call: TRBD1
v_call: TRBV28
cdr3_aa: CASRDDRGRRNEQFF
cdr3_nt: TGTGCCAGCAGGGATGACAGGGGGCGCCGCAATGAGCAGTTCTTC

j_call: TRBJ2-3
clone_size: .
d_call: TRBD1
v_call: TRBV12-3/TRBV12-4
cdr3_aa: CASRARGQVPLRWDTQYF
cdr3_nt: TGTGCCAGCAGGGCTAGGGGACAGGTCCCACTTCGATGGGATACGCAGTATTTT

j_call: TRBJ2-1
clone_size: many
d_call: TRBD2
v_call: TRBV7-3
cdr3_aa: CASSKGLAGTSYNEQFF
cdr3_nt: TGTGCCAGCAGCAAGGGACTAGCGGGTACATCCTACAATGAGCAGTTCTTC

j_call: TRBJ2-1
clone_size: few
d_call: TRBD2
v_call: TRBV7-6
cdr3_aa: CASTLETGTSSFNEQFF
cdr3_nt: TGTGCCAGCACCTTAGAGACCGGGACTAGCTCTTTCAATGAGCAGTTCTTC

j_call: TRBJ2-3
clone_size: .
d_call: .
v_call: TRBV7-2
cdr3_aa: CASSLGPQGRDTQYF
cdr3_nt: TGTGCCAGCAGCTTAGGACCACAGGGTAGAGATACGCAGTATTTT

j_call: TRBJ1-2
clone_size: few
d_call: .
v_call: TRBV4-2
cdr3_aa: CASSPGDRALVGYTF
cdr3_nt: TGTGCCAGCAGCCCTGGAGACAGAGCCCTCGTTGGCTACACCTTC

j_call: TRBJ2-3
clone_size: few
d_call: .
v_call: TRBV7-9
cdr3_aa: CASSFGRATDTQYF
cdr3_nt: TGTGCCAGCAGCTTTGGTCGAGCTACAGATACGCAGTATTTT

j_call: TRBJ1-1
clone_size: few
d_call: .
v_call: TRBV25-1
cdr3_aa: CASSERPPPGQTPLNTEAFF
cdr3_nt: TGTGCCAGCAGTGAACGCCCGCCCCCGGGACAAACGCCCCTGAACACTGAAGCTTTCTTT

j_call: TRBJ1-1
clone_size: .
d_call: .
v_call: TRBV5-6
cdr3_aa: CASSLEGPAGAFF
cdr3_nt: TGTGCCAGCAGCTTGGAGGGTCCCGCAGGGGCTTTCTTT

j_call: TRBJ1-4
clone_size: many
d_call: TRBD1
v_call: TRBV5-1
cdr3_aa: CASGRDREAEKLFF
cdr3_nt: TGCGCCAGCGGACGGGACAGGGAGGCTGAAAAACTGTTTTTT

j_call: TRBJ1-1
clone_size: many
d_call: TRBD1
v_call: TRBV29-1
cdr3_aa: CSVAGGRVNTEAFF
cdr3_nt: TGCAGCGTAGCAGGGGGTAGGGTGAACACTGAAGCTTTCTTT

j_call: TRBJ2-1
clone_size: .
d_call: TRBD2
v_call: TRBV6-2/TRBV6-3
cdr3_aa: CASKEDSGGFAKGNEQFF
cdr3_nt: TGTGCCAGTAAAGAGGATAGCGGGGGATTCGCAAAGGGGAATGAGCAGTTCTTC

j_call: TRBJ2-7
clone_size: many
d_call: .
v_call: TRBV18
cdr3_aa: CASSAGYEQYF
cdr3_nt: TGTGCCAGCTCGGCCGGCTACGAGCAGTACTTC

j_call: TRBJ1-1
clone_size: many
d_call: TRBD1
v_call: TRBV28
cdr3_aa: CASSLAGQGGNTEAFF
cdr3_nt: TGTGCCAGCAGTTTAGCGGGACAGGGGGGGAACACTGAAGCTTTCTTT

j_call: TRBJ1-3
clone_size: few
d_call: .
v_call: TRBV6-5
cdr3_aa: CASSPGLIRSGNTIYF
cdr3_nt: TGTGCCAGCAGCCCGGGCCTTATCCGCTCTGGAAACACCATATATTTT

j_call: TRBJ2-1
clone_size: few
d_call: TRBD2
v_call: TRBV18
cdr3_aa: CASSPSGTRYNEQFF
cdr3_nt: TGTGCCAGCTCACCAAGCGGGACTCGATACAATGAGCAGTTCTTC

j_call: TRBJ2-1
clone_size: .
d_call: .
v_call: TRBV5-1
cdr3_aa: CASSFRDHSNNEQFF
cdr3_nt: TGCGCCAGCAGCTTCAGGGACCACTCAAACAATGAGCAGTTCTTC

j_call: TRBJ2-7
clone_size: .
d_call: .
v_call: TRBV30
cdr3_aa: CAWSRETLTPYGQYF
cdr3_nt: TGTGCCTGGAGTCGGGAGACCCTAACACCTTACGGGCAGTACTTC

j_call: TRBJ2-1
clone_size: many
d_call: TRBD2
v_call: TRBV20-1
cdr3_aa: CSASTPGLAGEVRFF
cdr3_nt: TGCAGTGCTAGTACGCCGGGACTAGCGGGAGAGGTTCGGTTCTTC

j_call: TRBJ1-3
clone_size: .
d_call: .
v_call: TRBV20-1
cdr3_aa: CSARDGQLRNTIYF
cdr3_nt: TGCAGTGCTAGGGATGGACAGTTACGAAACACCATATATTTT

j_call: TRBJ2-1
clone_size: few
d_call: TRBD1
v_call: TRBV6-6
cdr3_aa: CASSTQGVDEQFF
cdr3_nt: TGTGCCAGCAGTACACAGGGGGTGGATGAGCAGTTCTTC

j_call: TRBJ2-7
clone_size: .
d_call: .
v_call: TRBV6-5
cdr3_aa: CASSYSSAGLSYEQYF
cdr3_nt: TGTGCCAGCAGTTACTCAAGCGCGGGACTCTCCTACGAGCAGTACTTC

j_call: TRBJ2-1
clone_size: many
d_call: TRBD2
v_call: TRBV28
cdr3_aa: CASSSGRSGTSALGEQFF
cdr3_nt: TGTGCCAGCAGTTCGGGAAGATCCGGGACTAGCGCCCTGGGGGAGCAGTTCTTC

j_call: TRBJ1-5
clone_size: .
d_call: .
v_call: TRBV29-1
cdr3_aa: CSVVTRGDSNQPQHF
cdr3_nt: TGCAGCGTAGTGACGAGGGGGGATAGCAATCAGCCCCAGCATTTT

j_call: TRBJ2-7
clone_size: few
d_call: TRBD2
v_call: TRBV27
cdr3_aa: CASSAPGLAVYEQYF
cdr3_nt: TGTGCCAGCAGTGCCCCGGGACTAGCGGTATACGAGCAGTACTTC

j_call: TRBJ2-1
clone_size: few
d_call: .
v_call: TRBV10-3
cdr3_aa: CAISDSLVPYDEQFF
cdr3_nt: TGTGCCATCAGTGATTCCCTCGTCCCCTACGATGAGCAGTTCTTC

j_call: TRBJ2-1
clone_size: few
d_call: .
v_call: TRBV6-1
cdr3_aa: CASSESLLASYYNEQFF
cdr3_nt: TGTGCCAGCAGTGAATCATTGCTAGCATCGTACTACAATGAGCAGTTCTTC

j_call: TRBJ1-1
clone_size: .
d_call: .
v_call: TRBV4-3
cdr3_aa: CASSRIQEMNTEAFF
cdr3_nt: TGCGCCAGCAGCCGAATACAGGAAATGAACACTGAAGCTTTCTTT

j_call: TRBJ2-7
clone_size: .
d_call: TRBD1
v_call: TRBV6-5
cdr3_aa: CASSLTSGTGAGEQYF
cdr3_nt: TGTGCCAGCAGTTTAACTTCCGGGACAGGGGCCGGCGAGCAGTACTTC

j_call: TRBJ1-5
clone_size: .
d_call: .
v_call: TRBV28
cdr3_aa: CASSGGRGGGQPQHF
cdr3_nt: TGTGCCAGCAGTGGGGGACGGGGGGGTGGTCAGCCCCAGCATTTT

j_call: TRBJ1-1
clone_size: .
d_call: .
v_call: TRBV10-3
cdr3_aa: CAISEQRRHTEAFF
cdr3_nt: TGTGCCATCAGTGAGCAGCGGCGGCACACTGAAGCTTTCTTT

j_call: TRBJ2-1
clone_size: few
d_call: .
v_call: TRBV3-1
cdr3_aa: CASSQGLAPPNEQFF
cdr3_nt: TGTGCCAGCAGCCAAGGCCTAGCGCCCCCCAATGAGCAGTTCTTC

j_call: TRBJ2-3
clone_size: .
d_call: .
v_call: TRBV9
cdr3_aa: CASSPDLTDTQYF
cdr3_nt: TGTGCCAGCAGCCCCGACCTCACAGATACGCAGTATTTT

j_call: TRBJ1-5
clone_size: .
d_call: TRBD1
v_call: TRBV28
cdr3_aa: CASSVGDRLNQPQHF
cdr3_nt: TGTGCCAGCAGTGTAGGGGACAGGCTCAATCAGCCCCAGCATTTT

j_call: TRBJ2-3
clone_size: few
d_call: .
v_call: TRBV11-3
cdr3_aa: CASSLVIRDSGTDTQYF
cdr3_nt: TGTGCCAGCAGCTTAGTGATACGGGACTCTGGCACAGATACGCAGTATTTT